The present T cell receptor beta chain was sequenced within a study of post-analysis software for immune sequencing data. As for the study in general: Relapsing-remitting, secondary progressive and progressive-relapsing multiple sclerosis courses were included.

Libraries were made from TCR beta cDNA, and they carried unique molecular identifiers. Each sample of about 0.95 to 11 million input T cells yielded around 500,000 cDNA molecules, so each molecule approximated one T cell. TCRdb fed the PCR reads into MiXCR, producing one record per CDR3 protein. The repertoire has fewer than 850,000 distinct CDR3 sequences, approximately 44% of them found once; the top ten carry approximately 4.4%. The study, taken as a whole, reports: Clustering by F measure revealed strong co-clustering among samples prepared together in one batch. Several TRBV segments (TRBV5-6, TRBV5-1 and TRBV20-1 among them) occurred more frequently in patients than in controls. Compared with controls, patients showed significantly lower normalized Chao1 diversity.

The CDR3 covers 14 residues. Germline V gene sequence: CDR1 LNHNV, CDR2 YYDKDF (reference sequence). About this clonotype: What it binds is unknown.

This TCR derives from a girl aged 5 to 17 with multiple sclerosis. The V and J genes are TRBV15 and TRBJ2-4; D ambiguous. Judging by the DNA end, TRBJ2-7 fits better; the J call may be wrong. The material sequenced was blood. CDR3 sequence reads: CATSRDYYQDEQYF. The CDR3 nucleotides are TGTGCCACCAGCAGAGATTATTACCAGGACGAGCAGTACTTC.